This T cell receptor (beta chain) was retrieved from a study of early T cells in non-severe SARS-CoV-2 infection. Study overall: Sequencing targeted bulk RNA from unsorted whole blood, leaving chains unpaired.

Study findings and constraints: Private and CD4 specificities were missed by VDJdb matching, which favored anti-spike CD8 responses.

Individual cDNA molecules were tagged with unique molecular identifiers. TCRdb passed the 5' RACE reads through MiXCR, listing each CDR3 protein once. The sample lists roughly 40,000 distinct CDR3 sequences; 5.5% to 7% were seen once. Germline V gene sequence: CDR1 KGHSH, CDR2 LQKENI. With 6 bases clipped from V and 7 bases from J, the junction kept 6 bases outside the gene matches. This CDR3 spans 14 amino acids. In its sample, this clonotype was seen many times. Its antigen is not identified. Sequenced sample: whole blood. This receptor was identified in an adult who was a healthcare worker with PCR-confirmed SARS-CoV-2 infection or an uninfected control (not recorded which). This chain uses TRBV18 with TRBJ1-4; 9 positions match TRBD1. The CDR3 is CASSHRDRAEKLFF. The CDR3 nucleotides are TGTGCCAGCTCCCATCGGGACAGGGCTGAAAAACTGTTTTTT. The full variable domain, with the rest looked up from reference TRBV18 and TRBJ1-4, is NAGVMQNPRHLVRRRGQEARLRCSPMKGHSHVYWYRQLPEEGLKFMVYLQKENIIDESGMPKERFSAEFPKEGPSILRIQQVVRGDSAAYFCASSHRDRAEKLFFGSGTQLSVL.